This T cell receptor (beta chain) came from a study of CD8+ T cells in alopecia areata. The CDR3 runs 13 residues. Germline V gives CDR1 NNHDY, CDR2 SYVADS. RNA extraction and reverse transcription yielded cDNA as sequencing template. Produced via immunoSEQ multiplex PCR; TCRdb's table is partial and in-frame only. Singletons are absent from the sample, which has around 300,000 clones. Markers used for sorting pooled cutaneous lymph node cells were CD4, CD8alpha, NKG2D, NKG2ACE and others. As concerns this clone: Germline and genes: mouse. The read halts 4 residues ahead of the CDR3 end, with the missing end drawn from the germline J gene.

Sequencing was performed on CD4+ T cells sorted from a lymph node. This clonotype originated in a C3H/HeJ mouse with alopecia areata. Strain haplotype at MHC: H2-k. The chain carries TRBV13-3 and TRBJ2-5; 9 bases are shared with TRBD2. CDR3 loop: CASLGGAEDTQYF. The covered CDR3 bases are TGTGCCAGCCTTGGGGGGGCAGAAGAC.